This T cell receptor (beta chain) was captured by sequencing in a study of blood T cell repertoires in COVID-19. The overall study: The origin of the acute and convalescent COVID-19 samples was the United States, Italy and Spain. T cells, B-cell-depleted T cells, or PBMCs supplied cDNA or gDNA.

Profiling relied on immunoSEQ multiplex PCR, and the TCRdb table lists in-frame clones only, not all of them. The sample consists of hundreds of thousands of clones, 89% of them appearing once. One Seattle source followed patients from active infection through their disease course. This receptor was identified in a woman in her 30s with COVID-19, enrolled during active disease. What was sequenced was peripheral blood.

CDR3 protein: CASRTTGNTGELFF. The DNA of the CDR3 is TGTGCCAGTAGAACGACAGGGAACACCGGGGAGCTGTTTTTT. V usage is TRBV19 and J usage is TRBJ2-2; weak D call: TRBD1 (6 bases). The CDR3 totals 14 residues. CDR1 LNHDA and CDR2 SQIVND come from the germline V gene (reference sequence). V was pared by 6 bases and J by 1 base, with 9 bases between. Filled out from reference TRBV19 and TRBJ2-2, the complete variable domain reads DGGITQSPKYLFRKEGQNVTLSCEQNLNHDAMYWYRQDPGQGLRLIYYSQIVNDFQKGDIAEGYSVSREKKESFPLTVTSAQKNPTAFYLCASRTTGNTGELFFGEGSRLTVL.